This is a list of T cell receptor beta chains from one sample in a study of cytomegalovirus exposure and HLA in healthy donors. Profiling relied on immunoSEQ multiplex PCR, and the TCRdb table lists in-frame clones only, not all of them. Seen in this sample are about 130,000 clones; the ten most common clones hold around 1.6%. Sequenced: PBMCs. Receptors originate from a man in his late teens or twenties in good health and CMV-seronegative. Each CDR3 is given with its conserved first and last residue. D genes are given only for firm matches.

J gene | V gene | CDR3 length | D gene | CDR3 DNA | CDR3 protein
TRBJ2-4 | TRBV7-2 | 13 | TRBD2 | TGTGCCAGCAGCTTAATGGCGGGAGACATTCAGTACTTC | CASSLMAGDIQYF
TRBJ2-1 | TRBV7-9 | 15 | TRBD2 | TGTGCCAGCAGCCGGACTAGCGGGCCCTACAATGAGCAGTTCTTC | CASSRTSGPYNEQFF
TRBJ2-5 | TRBV28 | 14 | NA | TGTGCCAGCAGTCTTCAGGGGTTAGTAGAGACCCAGTACTTC | CASSLQGLVETQYF
TRBJ2-1 | TRBV19 | 12 | NA | TGTGCCAGTCTTACGGAGTACAATGAGCAGTTCTTC | CASLTEYNEQFF
TRBJ2-7 | TRBV19 | 14 | NA | TGTGCCAGTAGCCGACAGCGCGACTCCTACGAGCAGTACTTC | CASSRQRDSYEQYF
TRBJ2-6 | TRBV25-1 | 18 | NA | TGTGCCAGCAGTATCCGACACAGGAACTCATCTGGGGCCAACGTCCTGACTTTC | CASSIRHRNSSGANVLTF
TRBJ1-2 | TRBV20-1 | 11 | TRBD1 | TGCAGTGCCCGGGACAGAAATGGCTACACCTTC | CSARDRNGYTF
TRBJ2-1 | TRBV9 | 14 | NA | TGTGCCAGCAGCGTAGGGTCGCTCAGGAATGAGCAGTTCTTC | CASSVGSLRNEQFF
TRBJ2-1 | TRBV4-1 | 12 | NA | TGCGCCAGCACCTCACTACTCAATGAGCAGTTCTTC | CASTSLLNEQFF
TRBJ2-3 | TRBV6-1 | 14 | NA | TGTGCCAGCAACAAGCGGGCGGGCACAGATACGCAGTATTTT | CASNKRAGTDTQYF
TRBJ1-4 | TRBV5-4 | 15 | TRBD1 | TGTGCCAGCAGCTTGGGGACAGGGGACGCTGAAAAACTGTTTTTT | CASSLGTGDAEKLFF
TRBJ2-7 | TRBV7-3 | 13 | NA | TGTGCCAGCAGCCCAACAGGTCCCTACGAGCAGTACTTC | CASSPTGPYEQYF
TRBJ1-5 | TRBV19 | 12 | NA | TGTGCCAGTAGTCGGAGTAATCAGCCCCAGCATTTT | CASSRSNQPQHF
TRBJ1-2 | TRBV5-1 | 13 | NA | TGCGCCAGCAGTCTGGGCAGGGATTATGGCTACACCTTC | CASSLGRDYGYTF
TRBJ2-7 | TRBV11-3 | 12 | TRBD1 | TGTGCCAGCAACCGACAGGGGCTAGAGCAGTACTTC | CASNRQGLEQYF
TRBJ2-3 | TRBV7-7 | 16 | NA | TGTGCTAGCAGCTTAGCAGCAGGAGGTAGCACAGATACGCAGTATTTT | CASSLAAGGSTDTQYF
TRBJ2-3 | TRBV7-9 | 15 | NA | TGTGCCAGCAGCTTCGTGGGGGGTTCCACAGATACGCAGTATTTT | CASSFVGGSTDTQYF
TRBJ2-5 | TRBV14 | 17 | NA | TGTGCCAGCAGCCAAAGTCCGGGGAGTGGCCGGTGGGAGACCCAGTACTTC | CASSQSPGSGRWETQYF
TRBJ2-1 | TRBV5-4 | 17 | NA | TGTGCCAGCAGCTTGGGACGGGTGACTATGACCTACAATGAGCAGTTCTTC | CASSLGRVTMTYNEQFF
TRBJ2-7 | TRBV6-6 | 11 | NA | TGTGCCAGCAGGCAATCCTACGAGCAGTACTTC | CASRQSYEQYF
TRBJ2-5 | TRBV25-1 | 13 | NA | TGTGCCAGCAGTGATCCAAACCAAGAGACCCAGTACTTC | CASSDPNQETQYF
TRBJ2-7 | TRBV25-1 | 12 | NA | TGTGCCAGCAGTAAAACAGGGAACGAGCAGTACTTC | CASSKTGNEQYF
TRBJ1-1 | TRBV7-9 | 11 | NA | TGTGCCAGCAGCTTATCAGGGGAAGCTTTCTTT | CASSLSGEAFF
TRBJ2-5 | TRBV7-2 | 11 | NA | TGTGCCAGCAGCTTAATGGCGACCCAGTACTTC | CASSLMATQYF
TRBJ2-5 | TRBV29-1 | 11 | NA | TGCAGCGTACAGATCCAAGAGACCCAGTACTTC | CSVQIQETQYF
TRBJ1-1 | TRBV7-2 | 16 | NA | TGTGCCAGCAGCTTAGTGGGGGGGGCGCAGGCCACTGAAGCTTTCTTT | CASSLVGGAQATEAFF
TRBJ1-5 | TRBV23-1 | 20 | TRBD1 | TGCGCCAGCAGTCAGGGGAGCAGGGGTTACGACAGGGCGGACAATCAGCCCCAGCATTTT | CASSQGSRGYDRADNQPQHF
TRBJ2-1 | TRBV9 | 16 | TRBD2 | TGTGCCAGCAGCTCAAGAGCGGGAGGCCCAAGGGATGAGCAGTTCTTC | CASSSRAGGPRDEQFF
TRBJ1-4 | TRBV13 | 13 | NA | TGTGCCAGCATATCAGGGTTAGATGAAAAACTGTTTTTT | CASISGLDEKLFF
TRBJ2-7 | TRBV27 | 13 | TRBD1 | TGTGCCAGCAGTGACCCTGGACAGGGTGGGCAGTACTTC | CASSDPGQGGQYF
TRBJ2-3 | TRBV7-3 | 16 | TRBD2 | TGTGCCAGCAGCTCAACAAGGGCGGGGGGCACAGATACGCAGTATTTT | CASSSTRAGGTDTQYF
TRBJ2-7 | TRBV5-1 | 13 | TRBD1 | TGCGCCAGCAGTCCGGGACAGGGGGACGAGCAGTACTTC | CASSPGQGDEQYF
TRBJ2-3 | TRBV7-2 | 15 | TRBD1 | TGTGCCAGCGCGCAGGGGGTAGTGAGCACAGATACGCAGTATTTT | CASAQGVVSTDTQYF
TRBJ1-1 | TRBV5-1 | 16 | NA | TGCGCCAGCAGTCCAGTCAACAGGCTGAAGTCCACTGAAGCTTTCTTT | CASSPVNRLKSTEAFF
TRBJ1-2 | TRBV6-5 | 15 | NA | TGTGCCAGCAGTTACCGGGGACACCCGGCTAATGGCTACACCTTC | CASSYRGHPANGYTF
TRBJ1-5 | TRBV7-9 | 15 | TRBD1 | TGTGCCAGCAGCTTAGGACAGGGGCCAAATCAGCCCCAGCATTTT | CASSLGQGPNQPQHF
TRBJ1-1 | TRBV4-1 | 12 | NA | TGCGCCAGCAGTCGCGGGTATTCTGAAGCTTTCTTT | CASSRGYSEAFF
TRBJ1-5 | TRBV6-5 | 14 | TRBD1 | TGTGCCAGCAGTTACAGGGGGCGCAATCAGCCCCAGCATTTT | CASSYRGRNQPQHF
TRBJ1-4 | TRBV28 | 16 | TRBD1 | TGTGCCAGCTACACACTACAGGGGTCAACTAATGAAAAACTGTTTTTT | CASYTLQGSTNEKLFF
TRBJ1-5 | TRBV4-3 | 14 | NA | TGCGCCAGCAGCCAAGATCTAAAATATCAGCCCCAGCATTTT | CASSQDLKYQPQHF
TRBJ2-5 | TRBV7-8 | 16 | TRBD2 | TGTGCCAGCAGCTTATTTAGCGGGGGGGCCTTCGAGACCCAGTACTTC | CASSLFSGGAFETQYF
TRBJ2-1 | TRBV28 | 12 | NA | TGTGCCAGCAAGTCCAGTCACAATGAGCAGTTCTTC | CASKSSHNEQFF
TRBJ2-7 | TRBV9 | 13 | NA | TGTGCCAGCAGCGGAGGGGCGGGGAAAGAGCAGTACTTC | CASSGGAGKEQYF
TRBJ2-3 | TRBV2 | 12 | TRBD2 | TGTGCCAGCGCGACTAGCGGAGATACGCAGTATTTT | CASATSGDTQYF
TRBJ2-5 | TRBV29-1 | 13 | NA | TGCAGCGTTGGACCGGCTAGCCAAGAGACCCAGTACTTC | CSVGPASQETQYF
TRBJ2-7 | TRBV18 | 12 | NA | TGTGCCAGTGAGCGGTCGGAAGGCGAGCAGTACTTC | CASERSEGEQYF